A single sample gave rise to the 4 T cell receptor beta chains below, sequenced in a study of preoperative IRX-2 immunotherapy in early breast cancer. Produced via immunoSEQ multiplex PCR; TCRdb's table is partial and in-frame only. The table records 30,000 or so clones, over 75% of them present only once. Documented treatment: preoperative locoregional IRX-2 cytokine immunotherapy. Sample collection occurred from a patient treated with IRX-2 immunotherapy. These receptors were collected from a human donor with breast cancer.

The genes are TRBV11-3 and TRBJ1-1; D may be TRBD1 (5 bases). The CDR3 is made up of 18 amino acids. V dropped 4 bases and J dropped 7 bases, with 28 bases sitting between them. Looked up from germline, CDR1 is SGHNT and CDR2 is YENEEA. CDR3 in DNA: TGTGCCAGCAGCTCCCCCCGGGGAGGGGCCGGCGTGAGGGATGAAGCTTTCTTT. Residues: CASSSPRGGAGVRDEAFF. The whole variable domain, remainder taken from reference TRBV11-3 and TRBJ1-1, is EAGVVQSPRYKIIEKKQPVAFWCNPISGHNTLYWYLQNLGQGPELLIRYENEEAVDDSQLPKDRFSAERLKGVDSTLKIQPAELGDSAVYLCASSSPRGGAGVRDEAFFGQGTRLTVV.

This CDR3 is CATSRGGRDSPLHF. The DNA for the CDR3 is TGTGCCACCAGCAGAGGGGGTAGGGATTCACCCCTCCACTTT. The chain recombines TRBV15 with TRBJ1-6, with D unclear. V shed 1 base and J shed 8 bases, with 9 bases lying between them. CDR1 is LNHNV and CDR2 is YYDKDF in the germline V gene (reference sequence). The CDR3 sequence is 14 residues long.

This chain joins TRBV7-1 and TRBJ1-5, with 7 bases that match TRBD1. TRBV7-1 belongs to the ORF category, with a function that is uncertain. The CDR3 consists of 13 residues. The V and J ends lost 4 bases and 8 bases, in that order; junction bases with no gene match: 5. The CDR3, as DNA: TGTGCCAGCAGCTTCGACAGGGCGGAGCCCCAGCATTTT. Encoded protein: CASSFDRAEPQHF.

The chain employs TRBV18 and TRBJ2-1; TRBD1 aligns across 7 bases. Germline CDR1 is KGHSH and CDR2 is LQKENI. The CDR3 consists of 13 residues. The trim removed 5 bases at V and 10 bases at J, leaving 8 bases unmatched. DNA of the CDR3: TGTGCCAGCTCAAGCGACAGGGCACGGGAGCAGTTCTTC. Protein: CASSSDRAREQFF.